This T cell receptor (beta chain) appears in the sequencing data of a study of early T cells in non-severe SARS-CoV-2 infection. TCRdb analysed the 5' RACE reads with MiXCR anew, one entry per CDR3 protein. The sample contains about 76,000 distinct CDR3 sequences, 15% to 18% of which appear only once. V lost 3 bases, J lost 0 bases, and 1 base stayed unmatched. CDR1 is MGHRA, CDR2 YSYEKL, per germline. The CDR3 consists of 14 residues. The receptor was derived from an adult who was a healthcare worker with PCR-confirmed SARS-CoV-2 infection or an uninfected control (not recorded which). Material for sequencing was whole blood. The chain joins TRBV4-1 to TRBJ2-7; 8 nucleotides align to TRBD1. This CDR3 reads CASSHGQGSYEQYF. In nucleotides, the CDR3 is TGCGCCAGCAGCCACGGACAGGGCTCCTACGAGCAGTACTTC.